The 13 T cell receptor beta chains in this list originate from one sample, sequenced in a study of blood T cell repertoires in COVID-19. Method: immunoSEQ multiplex PCR; TCRdb's copy keeps in-frame clones and lacks some. The sample contains approximately 100,000 clones, more than 70% of which appear only once. Sequencing was performed on peripheral blood. These receptors originate from a man aged 70 or older with acute or convalescent COVID-19.

This clone was detected only once. The CDR3 sequence: CASTSYNEQFF. CDR3 bases: TGTGCCAGTACCTCTTACAATGAGCAGTTCTTC. The V and J genes are TRBV19 and TRBJ2-1; D gene ambiguous. The CDR3 has 11 residues. Germline V gene data show CDR1 as LNHDA and CDR2 as SQIVND (reference sequence). Trimming shortened V by 7 bases and J by 4 bases, and 5 bases separated the two germline ends.

The chain couples TRBV9 to TRBJ1-2, with D uncertain. Trimming stripped 3 bases from V and 8 bases from J, with 14 bases between. Germline CDR1 is SGDLS and CDR2 is YYNGEE. The CDR3 runs to 13 residues. Here the CDR3 reads CASSASSSGGYTF. The DNA of the CDR3 is TGTGCCAGCAGCGCATCTTCCTCGGGGGGCTACACCTTC. Based on the CDR3 plus reference TRBV9 and TRBJ1-2, the full variable domain is DSGVTQTPKHLITATGQRVTLRCSPRSGDLSVYWYQQSLDQGLQFLIQYYNGEERAKGNILERFSAQQFPDLHSELNLSSLELGDSALYFCASSASSSGGYTFGSGTRLTVV.

The chain couples TRBV2 to TRBJ2-7, with TRBD1 as a possible D gene (6 bases). The CDR3 has 12 amino acids. With 2 bases removed from V and 4 bases from J, the gap between germline ends came to 6 bases. Germline V gives CDR1 SNHLY, CDR2 FYNNEI. The CDR3 region is CASSETGYEQYF. DNA of the CDR3: TGTGCCAGCAGTGAAACAGGGTACGAGCAGTACTTC.

V usage is TRBV7-8 and J usage is TRBJ2-7; D possibly corresponds to TRBD2 (5 bases). CDR3 length: 12 amino acids. V lost 4 bases, J lost 6 bases, and 10 bases lay in between. CDR1 SGHVS and CDR2 FQNEAQ come from the germline V gene. DNA of the CDR3: TGTGCCAGCAGCTGGCGGGTGCCCGAGCAGTACTTC. As protein: CASSWRVPEQYF.

V is TRBV28 and J is TRBJ1-2; D might be TRBD1 (5 bases). The V end lost 7 bases, the J end lost 7 bases, and 16 bases lay between the germline ends. Germline V CDR1 and CDR2: MDHEN, SYDVKM. The CDR3 is 13 residues long. CDR3: CASKDSGGSGYTF. Here the CDR3 DNA reads TGTGCCAGCAAGGATTCCGGGGGGAGTGGCTACACCTTC.

This clone was seen a handful of times. The CDR3 protein is CGGGRAVDSNQPQHF. The CDR3 coding sequence is TGTGGCGGAGGAAGGGCGGTGGATAGCAATCAGCCCCAGCATTTT. The V and J genes are TRBV28 and TRBJ1-5, with D hard to call. The CDR3 loop spans 15 amino acids. Germline V gives CDR1 MDHEN, CDR2 SYDVKM.

The rearrangement links TRBV27 to TRBJ1-1; D gene unclear. The CDR3 has 12 amino acids. Germline lookup yields CDR1 MNHEY and CDR2 SMNVEV (reference sequence). V lost 6 bases, J lost 4 bases, and 9 bases lay in between. The DNA for the CDR3 is TGTGCCAGCAGGGAGGCCGGCACTGAAGCTTTCTTT. It yields the protein CASREAGTEAFF.

V is TRBV28 and J is TRBJ2-2; D uncertain. CDR3 length: 13 residues. Germline values: CDR1 MDHEN, CDR2 SYDVKM. Trimming shortened V by 2 bases and J by 5 bases, and 6 bases separated the two germline ends. CDR3 sequence (DNA): TGTGCCAGCAGTTTACACGGGACCGGGGAGCTGTTTTTT. It translates to CASSLHGTGELFF. Supplemented by reference TRBV28 and TRBJ2-2, the full variable domain reads DVKVTQSSRYLVKRTGEKVFLECVQDMDHENMFWYRQDPGLGLRLIYFSYDVKMKEKGDIPEGYSVSREKKERFSLILESASTNQTSMYLCASSLHGTGELFFGEGSRLTVL.

The chain employs TRBV10-3 and TRBJ1-5; D ambiguous. The CDR3 length is 16 residues. Between the trimmed V and J ends, which lost 3 bases and 6 bases, there was a span of 18 bases. Germline values: CDR1 ENHRY, CDR2 SYGVKD. The CDR3: CAISEQLASLSQPQHF. The CDR3 DNA reads as TGTGCCATCAGTGAACAACTAGCAAGTTTAAGTCAGCCCCAGCATTTT.

The chain uses TRBV25-1 and TRBJ2-2, with D maybe TRBD1 (6 bases). V was clipped by 1 base and J by 1 base, with 10 bases between them. This CDR3 has 16 amino acids. Germline values: CDR1 MGHDK, CDR2 SYGVNS. CDR3 loop: CASSEFTTGNTGELFF. Written as DNA, the CDR3 is TGTGCCAGCAGTGAATTCACGACAGGGAACACCGGGGAGCTGTTTTTT.

This clone appeared once. This rearrangement joins TRBV11-3 to TRBJ2-3, with 7 bases that match TRBD1. Germline loops: CDR1 SGHNT, CDR2 YENEEA. This CDR3 is 14 amino acids long. V lost 5 bases, J lost 4 bases, and 6 bases stayed unmatched. The CDR3 spells CASSAGTAADTQYF. The CDR3 DNA is TGTGCCAGCAGCGCCGGGACAGCGGCAGATACGCAGTATTTT. The full variable domain, with the rest looked up from reference TRBV11-3 and TRBJ2-3, is EAGVVQSPRYKIIEKKQPVAFWCNPISGHNTLYWYLQNLGQGPELLIRYENEEAVDDSQLPKDRFSAERLKGVDSTLKIQPAELGDSAVYLCASSAGTAADTQYFGPGTRLTVL.

V gene TRBV11-2 combines with J gene TRBJ2-1; weak D call: TRBD1 (6 bases). V was cut by 3 bases and J by 12 bases, with 12 bases left in between. The CDR3 has 12 amino acids. Germline values: CDR1 SGHAT, CDR2 FQNNGV. The CDR3 sequence is CASSLPQGGQFF. The CDR3 DNA reads TGTGCCAGCAGCTTGCCTCAAGGGGGGCAGTTCTTC.

The V call is TRBV2, the J call TRBJ1-4; D is unclear. In germline, CDR1 is SNHLY, CDR2 FYNNEI. Trimming took off 1 base at V and 4 bases at J, with 7 bases between the two ends. There are 14 residues in the CDR3. CDR3 DNA: TGTGCCAGCAGTGAAGTAGAGTTTAATGAAAAACTGTTTTTT. Its protein product is CASSEVEFNEKLFF.